This T cell receptor beta chain was sequenced during a study of T cells in Graves' hyperthyroidism and ophthalmopathy. Using RNA transcripts as the source, TCR beta CDR3 regions were amplified. Primed by the HTBI set, a first-round RT-PCR was run on the TCR CDR3. MiXCR, applied by TCRdb to the multiplex PCR reads, yields one record per CDR3 protein. The data contain over 300,000 distinct CDR3 sequences, about 14% of them seen just once; the ten biggest clones take up approximately 11%. After removal of 0 bases from V and 0 bases from J, the junction contained 7 bases not matched to a gene. The CDR3 runs to 17 residues. CDR1 and CDR2 (germline): DFQATT, SNEGSKA (reference sequence).

The rearrangement uses TRBV20-1 and TRBJ2-2, with 7 nucleotides matching TRBD2. The receptor's source is a woman aged 55-75 years with Graves' hyperthyroidism. Source material: blood. This CDR3 reads CSARDRGRAPNTGELFF. DNA of the CDR3: TGCAGTGCTAGAGATCGGGGGAGGGCCCCGAACACCGGGGAGCTGTTTTTT.